Listed below are T cell receptor beta chains from one sample, sequenced in a study of shared clonotypes between healthy human individuals. Profiled with immunoSEQ multiplex PCR; TCRdb holds only in-frame clones, not every one. The sample shows some 1,100,000 clones, 75% to 85% of them seen only once. Sequenced sample: memory CD4+ T cells from PBMCs. Receptors originate from a man aged 18 to 29 in good health. Some clones in this sample may be carry-over from other donors' samples. Each CDR3 is given with its conserved first and last residue. The order of the fields is V gene, J gene, clone size, CDR3 protein. Clone size is given for some rows only: seen once, a few or many times, or a class if the clone is expanded.

>TRBV2|TRBJ2-2|.
CASKIEGSSTGELFF
>TRBV5-1|TRBJ2-7|.
CASSLGTGGGEQYF
>TRBV7-3|TRBJ2-2|.
CASSPSGKHTGELFF
>TRBV28|TRBJ1-4|.
CASNVGGNEKLFF
>TRBV7-3|TRBJ2-5|.
CASSRGVAETQYF
>TRBV9|TRBJ2-1|few
CASSVTSGYNEQFF
>TRBV6-6|TRBJ1-1|.
CASSYVALEAFF
>TRBV5-1|TRBJ1-1|.
CATSIQGVGTEAFF
>TRBV9|TRBJ1-2|many
CASSRDPGQGGGGYTF
>TRBV27|TRBJ2-7|.
CASSLLASSYEQYF
>TRBV19|TRBJ1-5|.
CASRGQGTNQPQHF
>TRBV2|TRBJ1-2|.
CASSEEGRQLYGYTF
>TRBV18|TRBJ2-7|.
CASSPQKDSLYEQYF
>TRBV7-2|TRBJ2-3|.
CASIYLGTNIQQYF
>TRBV6-5|TRBJ1-5|.
CASSPLGYQPQHF
>TRBV7-3|TRBJ2-5|.
CASSLGQQETQYF
>TRBV19|TRBJ1-1|.
CASSRQGNPNTEAFF
>TRBV14|TRBJ1-1|.
CASSQQGVASTEAFF
>TRBV6-1|TRBJ2-3|.
CASRDPGTDTQYF
>TRBV18|TRBJ2-3|.
CASSPNRRTTDTQYF
>TRBV2|TRBJ2-3|.
CASSEVQSGYGDTQYF
>TRBV4-2|TRBJ1-2|few
CASSQELMQNYGYTF
>TRBV5-4|TRBJ2-5|few
CASNPDGAYQETQYF
>TRBV29-1|TRBJ1-2|.
CSVELRENYGYTF
>TRBV7-9|TRBJ2-3|.
CASSLRAGADTQYF
>TRBV21-1|TRBJ1-1|.
CASSRSPRNTEAFF
>TRBV5-6|TRBJ1-2|once
CASSLAKLRTGAGYTF
>TRBV11-2|TRBJ2-5|many
CASSFWEGGETQYF
>TRBV5-1|TRBJ1-4|.
CASSLTDPWDEKLFF
>TRBV19|TRBJ1-4|.
CASSTDRGSEKLFF
>TRBV11-1|TRBJ2-1|once
CASSSLRDYNNEQFF
>TRBV10-1|TRBJ2-2|.
CASSDGLGGSNTGELFF
>TRBV19|TRBJ2-2|few
CAFRETNTGELFF
>TRBV29-1|TRBJ2-2|.
CSVMGAYTGELFF